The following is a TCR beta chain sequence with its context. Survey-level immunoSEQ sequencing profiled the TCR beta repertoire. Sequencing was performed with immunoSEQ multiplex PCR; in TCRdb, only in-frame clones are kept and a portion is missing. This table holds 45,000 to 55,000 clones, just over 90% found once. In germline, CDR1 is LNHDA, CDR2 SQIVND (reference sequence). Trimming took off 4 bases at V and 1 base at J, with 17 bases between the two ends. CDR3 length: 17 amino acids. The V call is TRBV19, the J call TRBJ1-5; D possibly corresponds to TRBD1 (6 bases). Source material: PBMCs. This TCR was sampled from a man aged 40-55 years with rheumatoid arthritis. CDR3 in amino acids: CASSTLGGLSSNQPQHF. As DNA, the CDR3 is TGTGCCAGTAGTACTCTAGGGGGGTTGAGCAGCAATCAGCCCCAGCATTTT.